The clone carrying this T cell receptor beta chain showed up just a few times. Its antigen is still unknown. The data are from a study of T-cell reconstitution after alpha-beta-depleted transplantation in children. Study conclusions and caveats: Newly generated T cells supplied most T-cell counts and diversity one year post-transplant.

The library targeted TCRbeta and was prepared with unique molecular identifiers. Using its own MiXCR run on the PCR reads, TCRdb lists one record per CDR3 protein. This table has about 980,000 distinct CDR3 sequences, roughly 31% appearing once. Germline CDR1 and CDR2: KGHSH and LQKENI. The length of the CDR3 is 16 residues. J lost 3 bases, V lost 1 base, and 6 bases had no gene match. The receptor's source is a boy in the first two years of life who had a stem cell transplant for SCID, so the T cells may come from the graft donor. This sequence joins TRBV18 and TRBJ2-7, with 10 bases lining up with TRBD1. Specimen: PBMCs, mostly from graft donor cells, collected 360 days after TCRalphabeta/CD19-depleted stem cell transplant. In nucleotides, the CDR3 is TGTGCCAGCTCACCACTCGCCGGGACAGGGGTCTACGAGCAGTACTTC. As protein: CASSPLAGTGVYEQYF.